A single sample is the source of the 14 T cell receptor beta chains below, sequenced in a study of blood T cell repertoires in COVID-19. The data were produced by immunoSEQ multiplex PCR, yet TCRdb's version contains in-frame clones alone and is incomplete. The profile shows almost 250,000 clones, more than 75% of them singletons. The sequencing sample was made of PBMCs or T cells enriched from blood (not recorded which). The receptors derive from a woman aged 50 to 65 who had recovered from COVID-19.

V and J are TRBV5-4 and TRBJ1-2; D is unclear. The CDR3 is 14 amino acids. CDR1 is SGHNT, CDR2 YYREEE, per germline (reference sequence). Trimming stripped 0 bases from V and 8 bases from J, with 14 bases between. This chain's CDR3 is CASSLDGPGFGYTF. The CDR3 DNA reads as TGTGCCAGCAGCTTGGATGGTCCAGGCTTCGGCTACACCTTC.

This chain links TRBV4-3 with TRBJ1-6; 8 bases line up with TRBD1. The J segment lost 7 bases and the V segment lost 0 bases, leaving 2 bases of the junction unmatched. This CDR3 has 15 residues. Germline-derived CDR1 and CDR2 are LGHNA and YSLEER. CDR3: CASSQDRGRNSPLHF. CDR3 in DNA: TGCGCCAGCAGCCAAGACAGGGGGCGAAATTCACCCCTCCACTTT.

DNA of the CDR3: TGTGCCAGCAGCTTCTCAGGGGGTTACTATGGCTACACCTTC. Protein: CASSFSGGYYGYTF. The chain uses TRBV11-2 and TRBJ1-2, with 7 bases identical to TRBD1. Germline assignment: CDR1 SGHAT and CDR2 FQNNGV. The CDR3 loop spans 14 amino acids. V lost 3 bases to trimming and J lost 3 bases; unmatched junction nucleotides: 4.

The DNA of the CDR3 is TGTGCCAGCACGGACAGACTCTATGGCTACACCTTC. It translates to CASTDRLYGYTF. This chain uses TRBV28 with TRBJ1-2, with a weak D call TRBD1 (6 bases). The CDR3 sequence is 12 residues long. The germline CDR1 and CDR2 sequences are MDHEN and SYDVKM. Trimming left V 7 bases short and J 4 bases short, with 10 bases between.

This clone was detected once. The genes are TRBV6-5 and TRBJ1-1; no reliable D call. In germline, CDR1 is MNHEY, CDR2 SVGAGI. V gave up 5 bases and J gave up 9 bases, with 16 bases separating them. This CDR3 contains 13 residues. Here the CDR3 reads CASSPGRALQAFF. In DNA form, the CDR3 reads TGTGCCAGCAGTCCTGGGCGGGCCCTCCAAGCTTTCTTT.

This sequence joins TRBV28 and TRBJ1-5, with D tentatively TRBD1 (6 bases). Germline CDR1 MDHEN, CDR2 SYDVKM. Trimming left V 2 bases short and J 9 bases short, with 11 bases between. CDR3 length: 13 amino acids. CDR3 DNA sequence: TGTGCCAGCAGTTTAGGGGGCGTCTGGCCCCAGCATTTT. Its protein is CASSLGGVWPQHF.

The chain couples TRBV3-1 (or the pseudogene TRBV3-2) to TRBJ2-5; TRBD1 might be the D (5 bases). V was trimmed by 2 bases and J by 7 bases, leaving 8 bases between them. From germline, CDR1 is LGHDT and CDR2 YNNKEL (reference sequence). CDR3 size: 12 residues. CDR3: CASSQSRGTQYF. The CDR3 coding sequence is TGTGCCAGCAGCCAAAGTAGGGGGACCCAGTACTTC.

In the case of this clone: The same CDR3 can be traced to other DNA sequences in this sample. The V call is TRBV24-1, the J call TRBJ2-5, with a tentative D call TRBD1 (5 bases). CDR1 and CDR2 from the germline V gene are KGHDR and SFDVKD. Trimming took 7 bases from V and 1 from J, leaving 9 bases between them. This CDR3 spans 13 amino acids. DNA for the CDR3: TGTGCCACCAGCCAGGGAAGCCAAGAGACCCAGTACTTC. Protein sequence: CATSQGSQETQYF.

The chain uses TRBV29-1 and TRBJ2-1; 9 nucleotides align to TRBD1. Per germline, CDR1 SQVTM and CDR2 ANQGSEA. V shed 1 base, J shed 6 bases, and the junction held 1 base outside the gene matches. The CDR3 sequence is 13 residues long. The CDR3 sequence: CSVEGQGGNEQFF. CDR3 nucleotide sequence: TGCAGCGTTGAAGGACAGGGGGGCAATGAGCAGTTCTTC.

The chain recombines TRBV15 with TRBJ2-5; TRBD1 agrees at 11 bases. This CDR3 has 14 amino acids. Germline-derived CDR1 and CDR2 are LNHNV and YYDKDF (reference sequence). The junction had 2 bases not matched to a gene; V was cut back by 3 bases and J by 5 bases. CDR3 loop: CATSRDRGPETQYF. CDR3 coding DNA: TGTGCCACCAGCAGGGACAGGGGGCCGGAGACCCAGTACTTC.

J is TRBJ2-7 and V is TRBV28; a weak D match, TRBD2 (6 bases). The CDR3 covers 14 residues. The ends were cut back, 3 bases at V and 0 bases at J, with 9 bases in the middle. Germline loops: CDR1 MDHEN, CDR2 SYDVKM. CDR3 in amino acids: CASSLAGSSYEQYF. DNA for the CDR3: TGTGCCAGCAGTTTGGCCGGGAGCTCCTACGAGCAGTACTTC.

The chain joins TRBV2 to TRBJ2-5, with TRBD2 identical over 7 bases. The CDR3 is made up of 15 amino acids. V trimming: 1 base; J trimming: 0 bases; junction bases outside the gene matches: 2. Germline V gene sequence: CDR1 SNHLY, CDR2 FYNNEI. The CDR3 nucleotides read TGTGCCAGCAGTGAAGGGAGCGGGAACCAAGAGACCCAGTACTTC. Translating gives CASSEGSGNQETQYF.

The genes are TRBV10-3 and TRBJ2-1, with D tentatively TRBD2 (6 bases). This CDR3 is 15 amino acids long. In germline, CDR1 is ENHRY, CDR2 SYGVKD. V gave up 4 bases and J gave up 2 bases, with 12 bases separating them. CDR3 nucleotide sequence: TGTGCCATCAGTGTGGGAGGCTCTACCTACAATGAGCAGTTCTTC. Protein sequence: CAISVGGSTYNEQFF.

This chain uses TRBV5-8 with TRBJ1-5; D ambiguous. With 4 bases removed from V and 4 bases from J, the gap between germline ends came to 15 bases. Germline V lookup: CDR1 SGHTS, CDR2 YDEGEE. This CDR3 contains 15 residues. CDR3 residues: CASSREATINQPQHF. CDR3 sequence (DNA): TGTGCCAGCAGCCGAGAGGCTACAATAAATCAGCCCCAGCATTTT.